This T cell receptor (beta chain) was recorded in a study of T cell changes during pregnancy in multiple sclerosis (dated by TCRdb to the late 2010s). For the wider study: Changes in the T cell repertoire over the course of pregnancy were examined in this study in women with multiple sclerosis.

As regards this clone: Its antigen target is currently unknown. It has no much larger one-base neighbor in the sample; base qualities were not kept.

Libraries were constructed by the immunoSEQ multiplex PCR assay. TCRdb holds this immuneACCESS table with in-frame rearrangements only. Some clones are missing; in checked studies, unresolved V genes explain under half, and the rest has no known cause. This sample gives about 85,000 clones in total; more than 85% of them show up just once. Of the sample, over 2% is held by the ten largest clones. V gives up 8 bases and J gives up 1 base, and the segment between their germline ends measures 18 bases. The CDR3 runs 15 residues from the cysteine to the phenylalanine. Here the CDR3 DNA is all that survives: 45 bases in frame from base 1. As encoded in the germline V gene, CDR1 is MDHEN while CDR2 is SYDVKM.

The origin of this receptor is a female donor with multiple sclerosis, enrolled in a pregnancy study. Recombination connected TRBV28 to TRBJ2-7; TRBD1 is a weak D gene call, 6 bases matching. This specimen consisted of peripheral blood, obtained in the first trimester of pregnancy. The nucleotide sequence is TGTGCCAGCGGAGACCGGGACACGCTTTCCTACGAGCAGTACTTC. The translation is CASGDRDTLSYEQYF.